This is a list of T cell receptor beta chains from one sample in a study of cytomegalovirus exposure and HLA in healthy donors. Some clones are missing from TCRdb's copy, which holds only in-frame ones; the method was immunoSEQ multiplex PCR. The sample gives some 110,000 clones, roughly 74% of which show up once; around 2.5% is in the top ten. Sequenced input: PBMCs. These receptors were collected from a man aged 35 to 55 in good health and CMV-seronegative. Each CDR3 is given with its conserved first and last residue. Each record gives: J gene, clone size, D gene, V gene, CDR3 DNA, CDR3 protein. A D gene is named only where the DNA matches it firmly. Some rows have no size entry. The others give once, few or many, or a class for an expanded clone.

>TRBJ1-2|-|-|TRBV5-6
TGTGCCAGCAGCTGGAGGGGGGGGCTGAATGGCTACACCTTC
CASSWRGGLNGYTF
>TRBJ2-5|-|TRBD2|TRBV9
TGTGCCAGCAGCGTACGTAGCGGGGGGGCCGGGGAGACCCAGTACTTC
CASSVRSGGAGETQYF
>TRBJ2-1|-|TRBD2|TRBV5-8
TGTGCCAGCAGCTTGAGGGGGCTAGCGGGGGTAAATGAGCAGTTCTTC
CASSLRGLAGVNEQFF
>TRBJ1-2|-|TRBD1|TRBV2
TGTGCCAGCAGTGTAGAGACAGGGCATGGCTACACCTTC
CASSVETGHGYTF
>TRBJ2-2|-|-|TRBV4-1
TGCGCCAGCAGCCGGCTTCCGGGGTTTCCTAACACCGGGGAGCTGTTTTTT
CASSRLPGFPNTGELFF
>TRBJ2-2|-|TRBD1|TRBV27
TGTGCCAGCAGTTGGGACAGGCCGAACACCGGGGAGCTGTTTTTT
CASSWDRPNTGELFF
>TRBJ1-5|-|-|TRBV15
TGTGCCACCAGCAGAGACCTTGTTAATCAGCCCCAGCATTTT
CATSRDLVNQPQHF
>TRBJ1-1|-|TRBD1|TRBV5-4
TGTGCCAGAGGAACAGGGGACACTGAAGCTTTCTTT
CARGTGDTEAFF
>TRBJ2-3|-|TRBD2|TRBV7-3
TGTGCCAGCAGCCCCTTGAGGGTAGCGGGGGTGGGAGATACGCAGTATTTT
CASSPLRVAGVGDTQYF
>TRBJ1-5|-|TRBD1|TRBV28
TGTGCCAGCAGACCCTGGGACAGGACAAACAATCAGCCCCAGCATTTT
CASRPWDRTNNQPQHF
>TRBJ2-1|-|-|TRBV2
TGTGCCAGCAGGGCTCGAGGCGCCACCTACAATGAGCAGTTCTTC
CASRARGATYNEQFF
>TRBJ1-6|-|TRBD1|TRBV18
TGTGCCAGCTCACCAAATACAGGGGATTCACCCCTCCACTTT
CASSPNTGDSPLHF
>TRBJ1-1|-|TRBD1|TRBV19
TGTGCCAGTAGTATTCCAGGGGGCCGGAACACTGAAGCTTTCTTT
CASSIPGGRNTEAFF
>TRBJ2-3|-|TRBD2|TRBV11-3
TGTGCCAGCAGCCACGGGGCCCTAGCGGGGGGGAACACAGATACGCAGTATTTT
CASSHGALAGGNTDTQYF
>TRBJ1-1|-|-|TRBV19
TGTGCCAGTAAAGACAGCCAGAACACTGAAGCTTTCTTT
CASKDSQNTEAFF
>TRBJ1-1|-|-|TRBV6-6
TGTGCCAGCAGTCCACCGTCTATCGGAGCTTTCTTT
CASSPPSIGAFF
>TRBJ2-1|-|TRBD1|TRBV13
TGTGCCAGCAGCTCCTCCCGGCAGGGGGCTAGCAATGAGCAGTTCTTC
CASSSSRQGASNEQFF
>TRBJ2-3|-|TRBD1|TRBV4-1
TGCGCCAGCAGCCGCCAGGGGGAAGATACGCAGTATTTT
CASSRQGEDTQYF
>TRBJ2-1|-|TRBD2|TRBV5-1
TGCGCCAGCAGCTTGGGAAGCGGGGGGCTCTACAATGAGCAGTTCTTC
CASSLGSGGLYNEQFF
>TRBJ1-6|-|TRBD1|TRBV27
TGTGCCAGCAGTTCCACCGGGACAGGGTATTCACCCCTCCACTTT
CASSSTGTGYSPLHF
>TRBJ2-7|-|TRBD2|TRBV6-5
TGTGCCAGCAGTGCCAGCGGGGGGGCCTCCTACGAGCAGTACTTC
CASSASGGASYEQYF
>TRBJ1-3|-|-|TRBV4-2
TGTGCCAGCAGCCAAGGTTGGGACTGGGACTCTGGAAACACCATATATTTT
CASSQGWDWDSGNTIYF
>TRBJ2-5|-|TRBD1|TRBV27
TGTGCCAGCAGTTTATGGTCAGGGGGACAAGAGACCCAGTACTTC
CASSLWSGGQETQYF
>TRBJ1-2|-|TRBD1|TRBV5-5
TGTGCCAGCAGCTTGGAACAGGGGTATGGCTACACCTTC
CASSLEQGYGYTF
>TRBJ1-1|-|-|TRBV6-6
TGTGCCAGCGAGGGAGTAAGCACTGAAGCTTTCTTT
CASEGVSTEAFF
>TRBJ2-1|-|TRBD1|TRBV5-1
TGCGCCAGCAGCGTGGGACAGGGGGGAAATGAGCAGTTCTTC
CASSVGQGGNEQFF
>TRBJ1-1|-|-|TRBV19
TGTGCCAGTAGTATACCGGGGAGAGGCACTGAAGCTTTCTTT
CASSIPGRGTEAFF
>TRBJ2-5|once|TRBD2|TRBV11-2
TGTGCCAGCAGCGTGGCAGCGGGGGGCCCAAAGACCCAGTACTTC
CASSVAAGGPKTQYF
>TRBJ1-1|few|-|TRBV9
TGTGCCAGCAGCTCGCATCCTTATAGGAACACTGAAGCTTTCTTT
CASSSHPYRNTEAFF
>TRBJ2-1|-|-|TRBV6-5
TGTGCCAGCAGTTATGGAGGGATGACTGAGCAGTTCTTC
CASSYGGMTEQFF
>TRBJ2-1|-|TRBD2|TRBV7-3
TGTGCCAGCAGCTTGTTCGCTAGCGGGGGGTTCAATGAGCAGTTCTTC
CASSLFASGGFNEQFF
>TRBJ2-7|-|-|TRBV5-1
TGCGCCAGCAGCTTGTACGGGAACTCCTACGAGCAGTACTTC
CASSLYGNSYEQYF
>TRBJ1-2|once|-|TRBV2
TGTGCCAGCCGGGACACCTCACCTTTGGGCTACACCTTC
CASRDTSPLGYTF
>TRBJ2-5|few|TRBD2|TRBV5-6
TGTGCCAGCAGCTTGCAGGGAGGGGAGACCCAGTACTTC
CASSLQGGETQYF
>TRBJ2-1|-|TRBD2|TRBV5-1
TGCGCCAGCTCCCCCCGGGCAGCGGGGGCCTGGAATGAGCAGTTCTTC
CASSPRAAGAWNEQFF
>TRBJ2-1|-|TRBD2|TRBV2
TGTGCCAGCAGTCTAGCGGGGGATACCTACAATGAGCAGTTCTTC
CASSLAGDTYNEQFF